This T cell receptor beta chain was sequenced in a study of Ad26.COV2.S vaccination and SARS-CoV-2 variants. Turning to the study itself: Intramuscular Ad26.COV2.S at 5x10^10 or 1x10^11 viral particles.

Sample treatment: roughly 20 received Ad26.COV2.S at low or high dose, single or two shots; several received placebo; per-sample allocation not given. Samples analyzed were those drawn on day 63 after the first vaccine or placebo injection. Profiled with immunoSEQ multiplex PCR; TCRdb holds only in-frame clones, not every one. Among approximately 500,000 clones listed, approximately 88% were seen once. This clone was found a few times. Germline values: CDR1 KGHSH, CDR2 LQKENI. The V end was cut by 3 bases, the J end by 4 bases, with 16 bases between. The CDR3 has 16 amino acids. J is TRBJ1-5 and V is TRBV18; D may be TRBD1 (5 bases). The sequencing here drew on peripheral blood, taken in a trial of Ad26.COV2.S vaccine versus placebo. The sequence was obtained from a person between 18 and 59 years old who received the Ad26.COV2.S COVID-19 vaccine or a placebo. Here the CDR3 reads CASSPQGRAENQPQHF. CDR3 nucleotides: TGTGCCAGCTCACCGCAGGGACGGGCCGAGAATCAGCCCCAGCATTTT.